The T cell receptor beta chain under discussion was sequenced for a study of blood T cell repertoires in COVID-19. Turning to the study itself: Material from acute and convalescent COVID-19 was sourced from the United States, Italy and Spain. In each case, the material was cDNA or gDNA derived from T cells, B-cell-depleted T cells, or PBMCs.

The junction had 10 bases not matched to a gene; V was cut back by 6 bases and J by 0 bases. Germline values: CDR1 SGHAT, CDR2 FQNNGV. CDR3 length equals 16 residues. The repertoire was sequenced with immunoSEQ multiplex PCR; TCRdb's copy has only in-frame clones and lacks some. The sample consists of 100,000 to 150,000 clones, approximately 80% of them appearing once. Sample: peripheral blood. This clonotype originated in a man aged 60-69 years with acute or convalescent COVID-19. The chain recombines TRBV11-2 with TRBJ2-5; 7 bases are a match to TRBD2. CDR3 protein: CASSRSLAVYQETQYF. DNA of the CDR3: TGTGCCAGCAGTCGTTCGCTAGCGGTGTACCAAGAGACCCAGTACTTC. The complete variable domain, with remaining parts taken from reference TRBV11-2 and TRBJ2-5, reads EAGVAQSPRYKIIEKRQSVAFWCNPISGHATLYWYQQILGQGPKLLIQFQNNGVVDDSQLPKDRFSAERLKGVDSTLKIQPAKLEDSAVYLCASSRSLAVYQETQYFGPGTRLLVL.